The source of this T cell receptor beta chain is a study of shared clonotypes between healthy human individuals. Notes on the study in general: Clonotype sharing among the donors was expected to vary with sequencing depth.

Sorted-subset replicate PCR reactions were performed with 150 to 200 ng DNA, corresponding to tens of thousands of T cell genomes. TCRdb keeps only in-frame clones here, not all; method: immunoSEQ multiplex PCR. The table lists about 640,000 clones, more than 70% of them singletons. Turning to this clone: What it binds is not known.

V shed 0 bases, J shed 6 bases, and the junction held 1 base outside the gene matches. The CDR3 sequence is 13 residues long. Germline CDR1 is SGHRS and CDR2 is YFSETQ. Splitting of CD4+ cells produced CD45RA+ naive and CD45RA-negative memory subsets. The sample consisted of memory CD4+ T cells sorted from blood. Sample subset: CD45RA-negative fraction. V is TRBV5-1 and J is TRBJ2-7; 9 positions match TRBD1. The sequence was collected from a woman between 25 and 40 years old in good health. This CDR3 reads CASSLGGQGEQYF. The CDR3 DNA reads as TGCGCCAGCAGCTTGGGGGGACAGGGCGAGCAGTACTTC.